The TCR beta chain under discussion was sequenced for a study of CD8 T cells in ankylosing spondylitis. General study points: Some of the motif variants had earlier been found in reactive arthritis patients' fluid and blood. Blood of patients with ankylosing spondylitis appeared to be characterized by a TCR beta motif of several highly homologous variants.

It was by quantitative 5'-RACE with molecular barcodes that TCR beta libraries were made. Via MiXCR, TCRdb re-called the 5' RACE reads, giving one row per CDR3 protein. This sample has fewer than 250,000 distinct CDR3 sequences; 15% to 20% occur once, and the top ten carry under 45%. The germline V gene encodes CDR1 SGHAT and CDR2 FQNNGV. V shed 0 bases and J 5 bases; nucleotides not matched to a gene: 13. The CDR3 is made up of 17 amino acids. About this clonotype: Its antigen is undetermined.

Sequencing was performed on blood, either unsorted or a sorted T cell fraction (not recorded which). The receptor's source is a male donor with ankylosing spondylitis. This chain links TRBV11-2 with TRBJ2-7, with 7 bases that match TRBD2. DNA of the CDR3: TGTGCCAGCAGCTTAGAAGGTCCAGCGGGGTTTTTGGACGAGCAGTACTTC. Protein sequence: CASSLEGPAGFLDEQYF. Looking up the rest from reference TRBV11-2 and TRBJ2-7 gives the full variable domain: EAGVAQSPRYKIIEKRQSVAFWCNPISGHATLYWYQQILGQGPKLLIQFQNNGVVDDSQLPKDRFSAERLKGVDSTLKIQPAKLEDSAVYLCASSLEGPAGFLDEQYFGPGTRLTVT.